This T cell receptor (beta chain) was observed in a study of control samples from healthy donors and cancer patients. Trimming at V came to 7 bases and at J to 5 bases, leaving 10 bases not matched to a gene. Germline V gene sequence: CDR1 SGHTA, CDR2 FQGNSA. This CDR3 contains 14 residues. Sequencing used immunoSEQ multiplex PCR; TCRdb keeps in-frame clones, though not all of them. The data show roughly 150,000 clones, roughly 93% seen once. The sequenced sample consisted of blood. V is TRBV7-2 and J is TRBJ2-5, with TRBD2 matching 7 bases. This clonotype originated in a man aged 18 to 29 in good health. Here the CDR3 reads CASTGGRGYETQYF. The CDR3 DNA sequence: TGTGCCAGCACCGGGGGGAGGGGCTATGAGACCCAGTACTTC.